This T cell receptor beta chain derives from a study of human T cells and chemical hapten exposure. The study's findings and limits: There was no change with DPC sensitization in TCRs above 1 in 1000 frequency.

Regarding this clonotype: Its matching antigen is unknown.

MiXCR, run by TCRdb on the RACE reads, gives a single entry per CDR3 protein. The data show under 90,000 distinct CDR3 sequences, with over 8.5% seen just once and roughly 1.4% held by the top ten. The CDR3 has 16 residues. The germline CDR1 and CDR2 sequences are MNHEY and SVGEGT. Trimming took 4 bases from V and 3 from J, leaving 18 bases between them. Time point in this sample: healthy volunteer bleed at 6 weeks. Unfractionated whole blood yielded total RNA. V is TRBV6-2 or TRBV6-3 and J is TRBJ2-5; TRBD2 is a possible D gene (5 bases). Sequenced: whole blood. The sequence derives from a male donor in good health. Some clones in this sample may be carry-over from other donors' samples. In DNA, the CDR3 is TGTGCCAGCAGTTCGGCCCTAATGGGAGCGGAAGAGACCCAGTACTTC. Translation gives CASSSALMGAEETQYF.